The 26 T cell receptor beta chains below were found in one sample sequenced in a study of T-cell reconstitution after alpha-beta-depleted transplantation in children. Researchers prepared the TCRbeta library using unique molecular identifiers, the study reports. TCRdb reprocessed the PCR reads with MiXCR, giving one entry per CDR3 protein. The sample yields 400,000 to 550,000 distinct CDR3 sequences, over 9.5% seen once. Material: PBMCs, obtained before TCRalphabeta/CD19-depleted stem cell transplant. The receptor set was obtained from a child aged 2-15 years with inherited bone marrow failure, due to receive a stem cell transplant.

This clonotype was seen a handful of times. The chain links TRBV7-8 to TRBJ2-1; 7 bases align to TRBD2. The V segment lost 3 bases and the J segment 4 bases; nucleotides outside the gene matches: 3. The germline gives CDR1 SGHVS, CDR2 FQNEAQ. The CDR3 runs to 14 residues. CDR3 nucleotides: TGTGCCAGCAGCTTGCTAGCGGATTACAATGAGCAGTTCTTC. Its protein is CASSLLADYNEQFF.

This clonotype was detected ten times or more. V is TRBV20-1 and J is TRBJ2-7, with D unclear. This CDR3 is built from 15 residues. V shed 6 bases and J shed 3 bases, with 21 bases lying between them. CDR1 is DFQATT and CDR2 is SNEGSKA in the germline V gene (reference sequence). The CDR3 loop reads CSASRVFPEDYEQYF. The CDR3 nucleotides are TGCAGTGCCTCCCGGGTCTTCCCCGAAGACTACGAGCAGTACTTC.

This clonotype came up a few times. The chain has TRBV7-2 and TRBJ1-1, with 7 bases matching TRBD1. The trim removed 1 base at V and 4 bases at J, leaving 12 bases unmatched. This CDR3 is built from 17 residues. CDR1 and CDR2 (germline): SGHTA, FQGNSA. The CDR3 here is CASSLVYIGGAGTEAFF. The CDR3 DNA is TGTGCCAGCAGCTTAGTATATATAGGGGGCGCGGGCACTGAAGCTTTCTTT.

This clonotype was picked up many times. The chain is built from TRBV30 and TRBJ1-1; D perhaps matches TRBD1 (5 bases). Trimming took 3 bases from V and 7 from J, leaving 15 bases between them. The CDR3 contains 13 residues. Germline V gene lookup returns CDR1 GTSNPN and CDR2 SVGIG (reference sequence). CDR3 region: CAWSTNRKDEAFF. The CDR3 coding sequence is TGTGCCTGGAGCACAAACAGGAAGGATGAAGCTTTCTTT.

The rearrangement links TRBV20-1 to TRBJ2-1, with 12 bases lining up with TRBD2. CDR1 and CDR2 from the germline V gene are DFQATT and SNEGSKA (reference sequence). The CDR3 covers 15 residues. V lost 5 bases to trimming and J lost 8 bases; unmatched junction nucleotides: 10. The CDR3, as DNA: TGCAGTGCTCACCTGACTAGCGGGAGAAGGGATGAGCAGTTCTTC. Translating it yields CSAHLTSGRRDEQFF.

This clonotype appeared a few times. The chain couples TRBV20-1 to TRBJ2-1; the D call may be TRBD1 or TRBD2 (5 bases each). Germline CDR1 reads DFQATT; CDR2 reads SNEGSKA (reference sequence). This CDR3 has 14 residues. V shed 3 bases and J shed 1 base, with 10 bases lying between them. The CDR3 loop is CSASGDASYNEQFF. DNA of the CDR3: TGCAGTGCTAGTGGGGACGCTTCCTACAATGAGCAGTTCTTC.

This clonotype was counted once. A much larger clone sits a single nucleotide away, making a read error possible. The CDR3 ends on some other residue instead of the conserved phenylalanine or tryptophan, so this is likely a read error. The rearrangement uses TRBV5-1 and TRBJ2-5; D is unclear. The germline V gene encodes CDR1 SGHRS and CDR2 YFSETQ. V lost 4 bases and J lost 0, with 13 bases in between. The CDR3 runs 15 residues. The CDR3 region is CASSSPWTDQETQYY. CDR3 DNA sequence: TGCGCCAGCAGCAGCCCCTGGACGGACCAAGAGACCCAGTACTAC.

The chain combines TRBV3-1 with TRBJ2-7, with a tentative D call TRBD2 (6 bases). The germline CDR1 and CDR2 sequences are LGHDT and YNNKEL (reference sequence). CDR3 length: 12 amino acids. With 1 base removed from V and 12 bases from J, the gap between germline ends came to 13 bases. As DNA, the CDR3 is TGTGCCAGCAGCCAAGGTATGGGGGACTTGTACTTC. Translated, it gives CASSQGMGDLYF.

This clonotype showed up many times. The genes are TRBV5-5 and TRBJ2-2; TRBD1 matches at 8 bases. The CDR3 extends over 14 amino acids. V dropped 3 bases and J dropped 6; count of bases not matched to a gene: 4. The germline V gene has CDR1 SGHKS and CDR2 YYEKEE (reference sequence). The CDR3 here is CASSSQGGAGELFF. CDR3 bases: TGTGCCAGCAGCTCACAGGGGGGAGCCGGGGAGCTGTTTTTT.

This clonotype was detected only a few times. This chain links TRBV28 with TRBJ2-3; D is unresolved. Between the trimmed V and J ends, which lost 6 bases and 0 bases, there was a span of 16 bases. Germline CDR1 reads MDHEN; CDR2 reads SYDVKM. CDR3 length: 16 amino acids. The CDR3 sequence is CASSLARLRSTDTQYF. The DNA of the CDR3 is TGTGCCAGCAGCCTCGCCCGTTTGAGGAGCACAGATACGCAGTATTTT.

This clonotype was recorded many times. This rearrangement joins TRBV7-8 to TRBJ2-2; D not resolved. V was cut by 5 bases and J by 8 bases, with 9 bases left in between. CDR3 length: 12 amino acids. Germline V gene data show CDR1 as SGHVS and CDR2 as FQNEAQ. In DNA form, the CDR3 reads TGTGCCAGCAGCCCTCGAGTGGGGGAGCTGTTTTTT. It specifies CASSPRVGELFF.

This clonotype was seen ten or more times. The V gene is TRBV7-8, the J gene TRBJ1-4; the D is unclear. Germline lookup yields CDR1 SGHVS and CDR2 FQNEAQ. The CDR3 is made up of 15 amino acids. Trimming left V 3 bases short and J 7 bases short, with 15 bases between. CDR3 sequence reads: CASSFGTGISEKLFF. The CDR3 region has the DNA TGTGCCAGCAGCTTCGGCACCGGGATAAGTGAAAAACTGTTTTTT.

In its sample, this clonotype was seen many times. The genes are TRBV4-3 and TRBJ2-7; no definite D call. There are 14 residues in the CDR3. The germline V gene has CDR1 LGHNA and CDR2 YSLEER. Trimming took 2 bases from V and 0 from J, leaving 8 bases between them. The CDR3 DNA is TGCGCCAGCAGCCAAAAACAGCACTCCTACGAGCAGTACTTC. This gives the protein CASSQKQHSYEQYF.

This clonotype was seen ten or more times. The chain carries TRBV5-1 and TRBJ2-1, with TRBD1 as a possible D gene (6 bases). V was pared by 10 bases and J by 5 bases, with 22 bases between. The CDR3 runs 15 residues. CDR1 is SGHRS, CDR2 YFSETQ, per germline. Here the CDR3 DNA reads TGCGCCTCGAAGGGCTGGGACAACGGGAACAATGAGCAGTTCTTC. Translated, it gives CASKGWDNGNNEQFF.

V usage is TRBV13 and J usage is TRBJ1-1; the D gene is possibly TRBD1 (6 bases). Germline V gene lookup returns CDR1 PRHDT and CDR2 FYEKMQ (reference sequence). V lost 0 bases and J 1 base, leaving 9 bases between the germline ends. There are 15 residues in the CDR3. Here the CDR3 reads CASSLGRGANTEAFF. The CDR3 nucleotides read TGTGCCAGCAGCTTAGGGAGGGGGGCGAACACTGAAGCTTTCTTT.

This clonotype was counted at least ten times. The V call is TRBV9, the J call TRBJ1-1; tentative D call: TRBD1 (6 bases). Trimming shortened V by 5 bases and J by 5 bases, and 10 bases separated the two germline ends. The germline V gene has CDR1 SGDLS and CDR2 YYNGEE. This CDR3 comprises 12 residues. The CDR3 nucleotides read TGTGCCAGCAGTCCGCAGGGGACTGAAGCTTTCTTT. This sequence encodes CASSPQGTEAFF.

This clonotype was detected ten times or more. This rearrangement joins TRBV6-1 to TRBJ2-7, with 9 bases matching TRBD1. CDR1 and CDR2 from the germline V gene are MNHNS and SASEGT. V lost 4 bases and J lost 3; bases outside the gene matches: 1. The CDR3 is made up of 13 amino acids. The CDR3 bases are TGTGCCAGCAGTGGGGACAGGGTCTACGAGCAGTACTTC. The encoded protein is CASSGDRVYEQYF.

This clonotype was seen at least ten times. This chain connects TRBV6-5 to TRBJ2-2; D gene unclear. The CDR3 has 16 amino acids. The ends were cut back, 0 bases at V and 2 bases at J, with 10 bases in the middle. Germline V gives CDR1 MNHEY, CDR2 SVGAGI. CDR3 nucleotide sequence: TGTGCCAGCAGTTACTCGATCCCCAGCAACACCGGGGAGCTGTTTTTT. It translates to CASSYSIPSNTGELFF.

This clonotype was detected many times. The chain combines TRBV6-5 with TRBJ1-2; 7 bases line up with TRBD1. The germline gives CDR1 MNHEY, CDR2 SVGAGI. V lost 8 bases and J lost 3; bases outside the gene matches: 15. The CDR3 is made up of 16 amino acids. The CDR3 bases are TGTGCCAGCCAGAGTATGGGGACAGCGGAGGACTATGGCTACACCTTC. It codes for CASQSMGTAEDYGYTF.

This clonotype was picked up many times. This rearrangement joins TRBV4-3 to TRBJ2-3; weak D call: TRBD1 (5 bases). CDR3 length equals 19 residues. The V gene lost 0 bases and the J gene lost 2 bases, with 21 bases spanning the gap. Germline values: CDR1 LGHNA, CDR2 YSLEER. CDR3 DNA: TGCGCCAGCAGCCAAGATCTTAGGTTGACAGCCCGGACCACAGATACGCAGTATTTT. Translated, it gives CASSQDLRLTARTTDTQYF.

This clonotype was recorded at least ten times. The rearrangement links TRBV7-6 to TRBJ2-7; D is undetermined. In germline, CDR1 is SGHVS, CDR2 FNYEAQ. This CDR3 is built from 14 residues. V shed 2 bases and J shed 3 bases, with 11 bases lying between them. In DNA form, the CDR3 reads TGTGCCAGCAGCTTACCGCTAGAACTCTACGAGCAGTACTTC. Translated, it gives CASSLPLELYEQYF.

In its sample, this clonotype was seen many times. The genes are TRBV4-3 and TRBJ2-2, with a possible D match to TRBD2 (5 bases). Deletions cut 0 bases from V and 7 bases from J, with 18 bases between. Germline V lookup: CDR1 LGHNA, CDR2 YSLEER. The CDR3 runs 17 residues. The CDR3 DNA is TGCGCCAGCAGCCAAGATGGTCCCGGTAGCGAGGGCGGGGAGCTGTTTTTT. Translating it yields CASSQDGPGSEGGELFF.

This clonotype was recorded many times. The chain recombines TRBV7-6 with TRBJ2-3; D remains unclear. CDR3 length equals 14 residues. CDR1 is SGHVS, CDR2 FNYEAQ, per germline. V lost 3 bases to trimming and J lost 2 bases, with 9 bases between them. CDR3 nucleotides: TGTGCCAGCAGCTTTGGGCAATTCACAGATACGCAGTATTTT. It is translated as CASSFGQFTDTQYF.

This clonotype showed up many times. The chain is built from TRBV5-1 and TRBJ2-1; 8 bases map to TRBD1. This CDR3 is 17 amino acids long. Germline CDR1 SGHRS, CDR2 YFSETQ. The ends lost 3 bases at V and 4 bases at J; junction bases unmatched: 12. The CDR3 reads CASSSEVTGGYYNEQFF. The CDR3 DNA sequence: TGCGCCAGCAGCTCGGAGGTTACAGGGGGTTATTACAATGAGCAGTTCTTC.

This clonotype was counted ten times or more. The chain recombines TRBV2 with TRBJ2-3; TRBD2 is a possible D gene (6 bases). The CDR3 length is 12 residues. The germline V gene encodes CDR1 SNHLY and CDR2 FYNNEI. V was pared by 10 bases and J by 5 bases, with 13 bases between. The CDR3 loop is CATPPGEDTQYF. In DNA, the CDR3 is TGTGCCACCCCCCCGGGGGAAGATACGCAGTATTTT.

The V gene is TRBV15, the J gene TRBJ2-7, with D maybe TRBD2 (5 bases). The germline V gene has CDR1 LNHNV and CDR2 YYDKDF (reference sequence). There are 13 residues in the CDR3. The V end lost 3 bases, the J end lost 7 bases, and 13 bases lay between the germline ends. CDR3 loop: CATSSPSQTEQYF. As DNA, the CDR3 is TGTGCCACCAGCAGCCCTAGCCAGACAGAGCAGTACTTC.